Included here is one T cell receptor (beta chain) sequence, with context. Its antigen is still unknown. One base away there is no much larger clone; base qualities are not given. The method was the immunoSEQ multiplex PCR assay. TCRdb re-hosts the immuneACCESS table, in-frame sequences only. Its copies lack some clones; in the studies checked, an unresolved V gene accounts for under half of them, and the cause for the rest is not known. For this sample there are some 77,000 clones; 80% to 90% appear just once. The top ten clones comprise 4.8% of the sample. This sample was included in a study of technical replicates of blood from several donors (dated by TCRdb to about 2017). The trim is 10 bases for V and 0 bases for J, with a gap of 9 bases between the germline ends. In the germline V gene, CDR1 corresponds to ENHRY and CDR2 to SYGVKD. There are 13 amino acids in the CDR3, from cysteine to phenylalanine inclusive. CDR3 DNA is the only sequence kept; it has 39 bases, read in frame from the first base.

Sequencing used PBMCs. This receptor was taken from a human donor in good health. Some clones in this sample may be carry-over from other donors' samples. The rearrangement combines TRBV10-3 with TRBJ1-4, with TRBD1 perhaps the D gene, on 5 matching bases. The DNA is TGTGCCAGCAGACAGACAACTAATGAAAAACTGTTTTTT. This is translated as CASRQTTNEKLFF.